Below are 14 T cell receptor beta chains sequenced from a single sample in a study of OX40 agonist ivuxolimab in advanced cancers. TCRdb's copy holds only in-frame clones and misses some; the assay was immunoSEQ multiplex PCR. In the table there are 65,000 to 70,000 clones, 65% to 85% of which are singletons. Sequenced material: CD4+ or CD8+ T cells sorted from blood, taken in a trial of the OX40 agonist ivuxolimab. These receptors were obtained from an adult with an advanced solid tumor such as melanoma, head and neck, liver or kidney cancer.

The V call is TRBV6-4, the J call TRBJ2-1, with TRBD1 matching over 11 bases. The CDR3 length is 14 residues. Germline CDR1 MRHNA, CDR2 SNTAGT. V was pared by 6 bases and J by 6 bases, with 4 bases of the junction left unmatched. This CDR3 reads CASRAGTGGNEQFF. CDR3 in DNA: TGTGCCAGCAGGGCCGGGACAGGGGGCAATGAGCAGTTCTTC.

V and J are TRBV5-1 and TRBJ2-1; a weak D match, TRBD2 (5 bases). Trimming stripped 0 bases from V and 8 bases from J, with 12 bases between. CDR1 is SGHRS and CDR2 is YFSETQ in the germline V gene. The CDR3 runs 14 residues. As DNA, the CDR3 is TGCGCCAGCAGCTTGGGGAGAGAGGGCGATGAGCAGTTCTTC. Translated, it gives CASSLGREGDEQFF.

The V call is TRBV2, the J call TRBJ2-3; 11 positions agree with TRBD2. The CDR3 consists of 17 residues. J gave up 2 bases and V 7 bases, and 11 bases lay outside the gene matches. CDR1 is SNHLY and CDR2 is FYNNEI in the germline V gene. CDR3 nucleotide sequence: TGTGCCAGCATGTCCGGACTAGCGGGTTCGGACACAGATACGCAGTATTTT. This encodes CASMSGLAGSDTDTQYF.

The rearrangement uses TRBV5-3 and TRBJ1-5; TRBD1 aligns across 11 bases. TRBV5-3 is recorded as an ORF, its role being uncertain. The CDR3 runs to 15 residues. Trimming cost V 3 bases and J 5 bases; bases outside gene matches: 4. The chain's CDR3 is CARSWGQGDYQPQHF. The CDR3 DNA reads TGTGCCAGAAGCTGGGGACAGGGGGATTATCAGCCCCAGCATTTT.

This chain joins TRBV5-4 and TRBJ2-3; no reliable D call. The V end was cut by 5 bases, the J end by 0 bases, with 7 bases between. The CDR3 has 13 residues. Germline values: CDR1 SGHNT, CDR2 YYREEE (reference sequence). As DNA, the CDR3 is TGTGCCAGCAGGGCCCCCAGCACAGATACGCAGTATTTT. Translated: CASRAPSTDTQYF.

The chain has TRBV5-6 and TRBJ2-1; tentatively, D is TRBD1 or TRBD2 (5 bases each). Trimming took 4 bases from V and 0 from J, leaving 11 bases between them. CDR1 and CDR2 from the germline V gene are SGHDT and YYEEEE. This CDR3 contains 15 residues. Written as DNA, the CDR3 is TGTGCCAGCAGCGACCGGGGCCGCTCCTACAATGAGCAGTTCTTC. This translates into CASSDRGRSYNEQFF. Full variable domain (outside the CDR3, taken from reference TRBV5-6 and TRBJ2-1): DAGVTQSPTHLIKTRGQQVTLRCSPKSGHDTVSWYQQALGQGPQFIFQYYEEEERQRGNFPDRFSGHQFPNYSSELNVNALLLGDSALYLCASSDRGRSYNEQFFGPGTRLTVL.

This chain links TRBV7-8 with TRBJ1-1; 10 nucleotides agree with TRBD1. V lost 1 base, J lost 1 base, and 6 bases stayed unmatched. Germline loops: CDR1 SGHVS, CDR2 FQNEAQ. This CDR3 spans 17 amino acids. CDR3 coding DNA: TGTGCCAGCAGCTTAGTGGGGACAGGGGTGGGGAACACTGAAGCTTTCTTT. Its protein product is CASSLVGTGVGNTEAFF. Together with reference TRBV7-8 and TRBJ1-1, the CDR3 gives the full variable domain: GAGVSQSPRYKVAKRGQDVALRCDPISGHVSLFWYQQALGQGPEFLTYFQNEAQLDKSGLPSDRFFAERPEGSVSTLKIQRTQQEDSAVYLCASSLVGTGVGNTEAFFGQGTRLTVV.

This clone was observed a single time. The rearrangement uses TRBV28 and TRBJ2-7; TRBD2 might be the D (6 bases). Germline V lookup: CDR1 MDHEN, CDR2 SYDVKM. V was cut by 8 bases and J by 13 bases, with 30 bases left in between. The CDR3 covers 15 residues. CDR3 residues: CASGTGARETLGFYF. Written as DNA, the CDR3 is TGTGCCAGCGGCACCGGGGCCCGGGAGACTCTAGGATTTTACTTC.

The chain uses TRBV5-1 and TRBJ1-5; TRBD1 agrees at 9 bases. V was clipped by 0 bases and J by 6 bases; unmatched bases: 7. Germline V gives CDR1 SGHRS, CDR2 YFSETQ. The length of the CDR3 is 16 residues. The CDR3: CASSLDVLGQGQPQHF. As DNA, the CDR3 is TGCGCCAGCAGCTTGGACGTCTTGGGACAGGGTCAGCCCCAGCATTTT.

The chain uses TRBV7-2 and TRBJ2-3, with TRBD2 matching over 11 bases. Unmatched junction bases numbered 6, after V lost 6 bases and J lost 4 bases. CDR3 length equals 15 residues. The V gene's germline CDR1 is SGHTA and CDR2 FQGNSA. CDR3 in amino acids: CASRIFSGRADTQYF. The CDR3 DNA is TGTGCCAGCAGGATCTTTAGCGGGAGGGCAGATACGCAGTATTTT.

The CDR3 region is CASSFRGYTEAFF. The CDR3 DNA follows: TGTGCCAGCAGCTTTCGAGGGTACACTGAAGCTTTCTTT. The rearrangement uses TRBV5-5 and TRBJ1-1; no clear D gene. V lost 2 bases to trimming and J lost 3 bases, with 8 bases between them. The germline CDR1 and CDR2 sequences are SGHKS and YYEKEE (reference sequence). The CDR3 is 13 residues long.

The CDR3 here is CASSMGQMNTEAFF. The DNA for the CDR3 is TGTGCCAGTAGTATGGGGCAGATGAACACTGAAGCTTTCTTT. The chain links TRBV19 to TRBJ1-1, with D possibly matching TRBD1 (5 bases). The CDR3 loop spans 14 amino acids. V gave up 3 bases and J gave up 0 bases, with 8 bases separating them. Germline V lookup: CDR1 LNHDA, CDR2 SQIVND (reference sequence).

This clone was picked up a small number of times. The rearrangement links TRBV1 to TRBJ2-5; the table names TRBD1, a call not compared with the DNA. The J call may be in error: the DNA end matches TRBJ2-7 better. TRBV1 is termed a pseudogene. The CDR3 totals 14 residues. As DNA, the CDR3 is TGCACCAGCACTGGGGGACAGTTACCTTACGAGCAGTACTTC. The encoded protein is CTSTGGQLPYEQYF.

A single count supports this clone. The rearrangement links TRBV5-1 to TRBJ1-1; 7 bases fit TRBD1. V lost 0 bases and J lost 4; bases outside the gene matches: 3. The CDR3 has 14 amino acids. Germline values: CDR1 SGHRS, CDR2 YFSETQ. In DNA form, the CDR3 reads TGCGCCAGCAGCTTGGTATCAGGGGGCACTGAAGCTTTCTTT. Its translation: CASSLVSGGTEAFF.